The clone carrying this T cell receptor (beta chain) was counted between two and nine times. No antigen is known for it. The data were obtained in a study of Graves' ophthalmopathy and Graves' hyperthyroidism. Amplification from RNA transcripts yielded the TCR beta CDR3 regions. Amplification began with first-round RT-PCR using HTBI primers, then second-round multiplex PCR was performed. MiXCR, run by TCRdb on the multiplex PCR reads, gives a single entry per CDR3 protein. In the table there are over a million distinct CDR3 sequences, 36% of which are singletons. Study-level points and caveats: The model predicted ophthalmopathy progression with roughly 70% sensitivity and around 72% specificity. Blood also harbored most expanded thyroid clonotypes above 0.001 frequency.

Between the trimmed V and J ends, which lost 2 bases and 4 bases, there was a span of 10 bases. Germline CDR1 reads SGHDT; CDR2 reads YYEEEE. CDR3 size: 14 residues. Sequenced sample: peripheral blood or thyroid tissue (not recorded which). The chain is built from TRBV5-6 and TRBJ1-5; D unclear. This receptor was taken from an adult man with Graves' hyperthyroidism. Here the CDR3 reads CASSFSRQNQPQHF. CDR3 coding DNA: TGTGCCAGCAGCTTCTCCCGGCAGAATCAGCCCCAGCATTTT.